This is a list of T cell receptor beta chains from one sample in a study of T-cell reconstitution after alpha-beta-depleted transplantation in children. One entry per CDR3 protein, called by TCRdb with MiXCR from the PCR reads. The sample lists some 5,000 distinct CDR3 sequences, 7.3% occurring once. Material: PBMCs, mostly from graft donor cells, obtained 60 days after TCRalphabeta/CD19-depleted stem cell transplant. The receptors shown here come from a boy less than two years old who had a stem cell transplant for SCID, so the T cells may come from the graft donor. The CDR3 runs from the conserved cysteine through the conserved F or W. The order of the fields is CDR3 protein, CDR3 DNA, clone size, V gene, D gene, J gene. D genes are given only for firm matches. Size is stated as how often the clone was seen (once, few, many) or a class if it is expanded.

CASSLEGSPLHF TGCGCCAGCAGCTTGGAGGGTTCACCCCTCCACTTT medium-sized TRBV5-1 . TRBJ1-6
CASSQAGNTIYF TGTGCCAGCAGCCAAGCTGGAAACACCATATATTTT medium-sized TRBV14 . TRBJ1-3
CASSLVPRETQYF TGTGCCAGCAGCCTGGTCCCTAGGGAGACCCAGTACTTC medium-sized TRBV5-5 . TRBJ2-5
CASSLQGSGNTIYF TGCGCCAGCAGCTTGCAGGGCTCTGGAAACACCATATATTTT medium-sized TRBV5-1 . TRBJ1-3
CASSLMSYEQYF TGTGCCAGCAGTTTAATGTCCTACGAGCAGTACTTC large TRBV12-3/TRBV12-4 . TRBJ2-7
CASSPDKRGNTIYF TGTGCCAGCAGTCCGGACAAGAGGGGAAACACCATATATTTT medium-sized TRBV12-3/TRBV12-4 . TRBJ1-3
CASSFMRRNTEAFF TGTGCCAGCAGTTTCATGAGGAGGAACACTGAAGCTTTCTTT many TRBV6-2/TRBV6-3 . TRBJ1-1
CASSLVGTPNTEAFF TGTGCCAGCAGCTTAGTTGGCACCCCGAACACTGAAGCTTTCTTT medium-sized TRBV7-3 . TRBJ1-1
CASSNQGQRAPYNEQFF TGTGCCAGCAGCAACCAGGGCCAGCGGGCACCCTACAATGAGCAGTTCTTC once TRBV3-1 . TRBJ2-1
CASSAAGLAGGPGTGELFF TGTGCCAGCAGTGCCGCGGGGCTAGCGGGGGGGCCCGGCACCGGGGAGCTGTTTTTT many TRBV6-1 TRBD2 TRBJ2-2
CASSPDRAASEQYF TGTGCCAGCTCACCGGACAGGGCGGCCTCCGAGCAGTACTTC many TRBV18 TRBD1 TRBJ2-7